This TCR beta chain was documented in a study of T cell repertoires in cytomegalovirus infection (dated by TCRdb to between 2018 and 2020). Looking at the study overall: Because public TCR beta signatures pointed to carriage of CMV infection together with the matching HLA type, the HLA type of each donor mattered for the analysis.

On the study overall, not on this receptor specifically: In both this cohort and an independent approximately 350-donor cohort, the cumulative frequency of public TCR beta family members distinguished carriers of CMV infection plus the relevant HLA type. The ex vivo response was dominated by HLA-C-restricted CMV-specific TCR beta clonotypes, which also provided the single most frequent clonotype in two of eight donors.

About this clonotype: The antigen this receptor binds is unknown. Per-base qualities were not stored, and no clone one base away is much larger.

Taken from cysteine to valine, the CDR3 has 15 residues. The retained sequence is limited to the CDR3, 45 bases, with the frame set at the first base. CDR1 and CDR2 were assigned from the germline V gene (reference sequence) as MNHNY and SVGAGI. Trimming removed 2 bases from V and 0 bases from J, leaving 11 bases between the germline ends. The instrument was an Illumina HiSeq 1500. In-frame beta chains were kept once TCRdb had trimmed the public reads at Q25 with fastp and called clones with MiXCR. All rows with the same CDR3 protein become a single entry with the most common DNA and genes. The sample data list 510,000 or so distinct CDR3 sequences, and roughly 29% of these were observed just once. Clones ranked in the top ten supply approximately 13% of the sample.

The material sequenced was PBMCs. This receptor was identified in a human donor in good health (CMV status not recorded). Some clones in this sample may be carry-over from other donors' samples. The rearrangement joined TRBV6-6 to TRBJ2-7, with no confident D gene call. The DNA is as follows: TGTGCCAGCAGTTACCGGTCAGGTGTCTCCTACGAGCAGTACGTC. Its protein product is CASSYRSGVSYEQYV.